This is a list of T cell receptor beta chains from one sample in a study of PD-1 blockade in classical Hodgkin lymphoma. Measured with immunoSEQ multiplex PCR; TCRdb has only the in-frame clones, and not every one. The data hold around 50,000 clones, with around 87% observed a single time. The sample in question was peripheral blood mononuclear cells (PBMCs), obtained before the fourth cycle of nivolumab. The receptors were gathered from a human donor with classical Hodgkin lymphoma. The CDR3 runs from the conserved cysteine through the conserved F or W. The D gene is left open where the match is weak. Where a row states a size, it is once, few, many or the class of an expanded clone; other rows omit it.

j_call d_call clone_size v_call cdr3_aa cdr3_nt
TRBJ2-7 . . TRBV7-2 CASTGGYEQYF TGTGCCAGCACCGGCGGCTACGAGCAGTACTTC
TRBJ2-1 TRBD2 . TRBV19 CASSSLAGGYNEQFF TGTGCCAGTAGTAGTCTAGCGGGGGGTTACAATGAGCAGTTCTTC
TRBJ2-5 TRBD1 . TRBV18 CASSRGTGSQETQYF TGTGCCAGCTCACGAGGGACAGGGTCCCAAGAGACCCAGTACTTC
TRBJ2-1 TRBD2 . TRBV7-3 CASSLGTISNEQFF TGTGCCAGCAGCCTAGGGACTATCTCCAATGAGCAGTTCTTC
TRBJ2-1 TRBD1 . TRBV11-3 CASSLGRGNYNEQFF TGTGCCAGCAGCTTAGGCAGGGGGAACTACAATGAGCAGTTCTTC
TRBJ2-2 TRBD2 . TRBV9 CASSVDLAGGTGELFF TGTGCCAGCAGCGTAGATCTAGCGGGAGGCACCGGGGAGCTGTTTTTT
TRBJ2-7 . few TRBV5-1 CASSGNSLEVIYEQYF TGCGCCAGCAGCGGGAACAGCCTCGAAGTAATTTACGAGCAGTACTTC
TRBJ2-1 TRBD2 . TRBV5-1 CASSLGLASISEQFF TGCGCCAGCAGCTTGGGACTAGCGTCAATCAGCGAGCAGTTCTTC
TRBJ2-7 . . TRBV4-1 CASSPEGQAPHEQYF TGCGCCAGCAGCCCGGAGGGGCAGGCTCCCCACGAGCAGTACTTC
TRBJ1-2 . . TRBV27 CASSLPGRGSSGSYGYTF TGTGCCAGCAGTTTACCCGGGCGAGGGAGCTCCGGGAGTTATGGCTACACCTTC
TRBJ1-2 . . TRBV19 CASSIEGRGYTF TGTGCCAGTAGTATAGAGGGGCGCGGCTACACCTTC